Included here is one T cell receptor beta chain sequence, with context. This CDR3 spans 14 amino acids. Germline V CDR1 and CDR2: SGHRS, YFSETQ. Deletions cut 1 base from V and 8 bases from J, with 12 bases between. Authors' processing steps: The authors estimated nucleated cell counts from reference gene primer amplification. Generated by immunoSEQ multiplex PCR, the TCRdb table keeps only in-frame clones and is missing some. V and J calls and clone size are as listed in that table; D and trimming were resolved from the DNA. The sample yields 250,000 to 300,000 clones, more than 85% seen once. This sample was included in a study of blood T cell repertoires in COVID-19.

This TCR was recovered from a man in his forties with acute or convalescent COVID-19. The material sequenced was peripheral blood. The V call is TRBV5-1, the J call TRBJ1-4; D is uncertain. CDR3 loop: CASSLLYSGEKLFF. The CDR3 DNA reads as TGCGCCAGCAGCTTGTTGTATTCGGGAGAAAAACTGTTTTTT.